This T cell receptor beta chain was sequenced for a study of OX40 agonist ivuxolimab in advanced cancers. Across the whole study: Patients received ivuxolimab, an agonistic anti-OX40 (CD134) antibody.

On this clone itself: What it binds is unknown.

Profiling relied on immunoSEQ multiplex PCR, and the TCRdb table lists in-frame clones only, not all of them. The data show approximately 79,000 clones, over 80% seen once. CDR1 SNHLY and CDR2 FYNNEI come from the germline V gene. The CDR3 has 16 amino acids. V was pared by 4 bases and J by 2 bases, with 8 bases of the junction left unmatched. Overall study findings and caveats: Normalized expansion of T-cell clones was also low for some nonresponders.

V is TRBV2 and J is TRBJ2-3; 8 bases are shared with TRBD2. This receptor was taken from an adult with an advanced solid tumor such as melanoma, head and neck, liver or kidney cancer. Sample: CD4+ or CD8+ T cells sorted from blood, taken in a trial of the OX40 agonist ivuxolimab. The CDR3 DNA reads TGTGCCAGCAGTGCCCAGCGGGGGCATTTCACAGATACGCAGTATTTT. Its protein product is CASSAQRGHFTDTQYF. Filled out from reference TRBV2 and TRBJ2-3, the complete variable domain reads EPEVTQTPSHQVTQMGQEVILRCVPISNHLYFYWYRQILGQKVEFLVSFYNNEISEKSEIFDDQFSVERPDGSNFTLKIRSTKLEDSAMYFCASSAQRGHFTDTQYFGPGTRLTVL.